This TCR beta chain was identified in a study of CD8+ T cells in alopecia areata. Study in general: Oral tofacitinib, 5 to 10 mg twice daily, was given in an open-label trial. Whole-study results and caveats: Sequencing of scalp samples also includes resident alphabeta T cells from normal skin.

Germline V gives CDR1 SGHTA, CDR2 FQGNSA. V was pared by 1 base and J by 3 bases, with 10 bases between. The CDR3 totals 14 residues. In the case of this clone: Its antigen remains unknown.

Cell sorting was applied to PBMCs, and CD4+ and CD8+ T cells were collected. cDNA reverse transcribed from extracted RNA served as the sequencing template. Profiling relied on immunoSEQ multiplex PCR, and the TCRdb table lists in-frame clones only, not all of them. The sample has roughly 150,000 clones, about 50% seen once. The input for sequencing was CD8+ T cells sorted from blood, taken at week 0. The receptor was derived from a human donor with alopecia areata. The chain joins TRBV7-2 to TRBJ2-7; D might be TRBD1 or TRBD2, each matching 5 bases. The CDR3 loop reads CASSLGQGRYEQYF. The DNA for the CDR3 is TGTGCCAGCAGCTTAGGGCAGGGACGCTACGAGCAGTACTTC.